The clone carrying this T cell receptor beta chain has a single count. Trimming left V 0 bases short and J 5 bases short, with 16 bases between. The CDR3 sequence is 16 residues long. Germline CDR1 LGHNA, CDR2 YSLEER. This record belongs to a study of blood T cells in healthy people across ages. A second PCR of roughly 7 to 11 cycles used a sample-barcoded 5' primer and a J-beta primer mix. Using its own MiXCR run on the 5' RACE reads, TCRdb lists one record per CDR3 protein. The table has 1.5 million to 2 million distinct CDR3 sequences, about 30% seen once. The material sequenced was blood. The receptor comes from a woman between 25 and 40 years old in good health. The chain joins TRBV4-3 to TRBJ1-2; a possible D gene is TRBD1 (6 bases). The CDR3 region is CASSQDYATGRYGYTF. The CDR3 bases are TGCGCCAGCAGCCAAGATTATGCCACAGGGAGATATGGCTACACCTTC.